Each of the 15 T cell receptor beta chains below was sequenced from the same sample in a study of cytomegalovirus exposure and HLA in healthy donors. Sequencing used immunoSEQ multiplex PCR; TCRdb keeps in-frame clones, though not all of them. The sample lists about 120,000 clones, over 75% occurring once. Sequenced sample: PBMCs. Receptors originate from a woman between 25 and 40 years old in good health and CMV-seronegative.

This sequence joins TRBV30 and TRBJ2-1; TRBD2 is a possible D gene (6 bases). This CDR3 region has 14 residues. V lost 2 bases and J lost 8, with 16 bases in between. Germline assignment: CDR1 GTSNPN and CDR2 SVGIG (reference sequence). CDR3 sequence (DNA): TGTGCCTGGAGTTTCTACTCGGGGGAGGATGAGCAGTTCTTC. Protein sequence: CAWSFYSGEDEQFF.

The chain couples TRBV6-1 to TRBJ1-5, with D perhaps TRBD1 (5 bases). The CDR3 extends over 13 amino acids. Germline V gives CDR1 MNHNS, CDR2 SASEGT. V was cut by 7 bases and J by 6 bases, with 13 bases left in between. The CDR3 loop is CASTGDGSQPQHF. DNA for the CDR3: TGTGCCAGCACGGGGGATGGTAGTCAGCCCCAGCATTTT.

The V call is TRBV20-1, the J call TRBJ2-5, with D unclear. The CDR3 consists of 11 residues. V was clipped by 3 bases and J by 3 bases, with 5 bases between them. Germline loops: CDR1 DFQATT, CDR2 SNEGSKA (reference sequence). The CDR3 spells CSASPEETQYF. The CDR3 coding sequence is TGCAGTGCTAGTCCGGAAGAGACCCAGTACTTC.

The CDR3 loop is CASSSQQGRTEAFF. The CDR3 region has the DNA TGTGCCAGCAGCTCCCAACAGGGGCGGACTGAAGCTTTCTTT. This chain uses TRBV13 with TRBJ1-1; TRBD1 matches 7 bases. Germline V gene data show CDR1 as PRHDT and CDR2 as FYEKMQ (reference sequence). The CDR3 is 14 residues long. J lost 5 bases, V lost 4 bases, and 7 bases had no gene match.

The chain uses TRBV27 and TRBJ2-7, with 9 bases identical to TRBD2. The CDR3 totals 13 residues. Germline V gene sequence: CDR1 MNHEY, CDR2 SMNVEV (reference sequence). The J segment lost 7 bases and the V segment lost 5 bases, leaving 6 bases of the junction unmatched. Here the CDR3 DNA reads TGTGCCAGCAGTGGAGCGGGGGGCCCTGAGCAGTACTTC. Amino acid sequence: CASSGAGGPEQYF.

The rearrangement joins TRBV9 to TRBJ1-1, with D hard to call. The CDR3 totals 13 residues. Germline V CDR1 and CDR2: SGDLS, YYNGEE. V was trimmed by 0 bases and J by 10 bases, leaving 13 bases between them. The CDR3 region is CASSVVVDTRAFF. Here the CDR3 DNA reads TGTGCCAGCAGCGTAGTGGTAGACACGAGAGCTTTCTTT.

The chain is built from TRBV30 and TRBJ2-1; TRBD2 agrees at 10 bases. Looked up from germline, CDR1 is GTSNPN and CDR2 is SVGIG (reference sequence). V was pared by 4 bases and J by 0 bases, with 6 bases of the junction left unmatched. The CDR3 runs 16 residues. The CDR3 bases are TGTGCCTGGACCAGACTAGCGGGTGGCTCCTACAATGAGCAGTTCTTC. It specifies CAWTRLAGGSYNEQFF.

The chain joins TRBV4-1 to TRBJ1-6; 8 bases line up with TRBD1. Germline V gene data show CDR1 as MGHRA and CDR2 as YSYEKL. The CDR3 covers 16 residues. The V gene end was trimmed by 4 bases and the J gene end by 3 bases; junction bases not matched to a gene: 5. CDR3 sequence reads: CASSPRQGNYNSPLHF. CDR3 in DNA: TGCGCCAGCAGCCCCAGACAGGGGAACTATAATTCACCCCTCCACTTT.

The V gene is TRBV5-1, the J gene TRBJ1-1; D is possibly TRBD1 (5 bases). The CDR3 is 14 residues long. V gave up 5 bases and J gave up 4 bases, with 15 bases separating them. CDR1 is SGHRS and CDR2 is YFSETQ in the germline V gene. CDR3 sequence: CASRLRGVGTEAFF. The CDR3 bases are TGCGCCAGCAGGTTGCGGGGGGTCGGCACTGAAGCTTTCTTT.

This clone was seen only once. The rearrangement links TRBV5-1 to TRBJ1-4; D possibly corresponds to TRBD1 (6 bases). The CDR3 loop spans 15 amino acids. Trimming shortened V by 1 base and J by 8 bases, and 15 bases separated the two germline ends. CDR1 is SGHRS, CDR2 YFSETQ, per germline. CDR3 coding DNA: TGCGCCAGCAGCTTGAGGGCAGGGGTTGAAGAAAAACTGTTTTTT. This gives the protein CASSLRAGVEEKLFF.

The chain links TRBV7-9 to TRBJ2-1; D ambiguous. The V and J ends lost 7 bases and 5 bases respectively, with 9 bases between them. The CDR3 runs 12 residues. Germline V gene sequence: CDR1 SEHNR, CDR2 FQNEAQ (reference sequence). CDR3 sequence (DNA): TGTGCCAGCAACCCTTCGGACAATGAGCAGTTCTTC. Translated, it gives CASNPSDNEQFF.

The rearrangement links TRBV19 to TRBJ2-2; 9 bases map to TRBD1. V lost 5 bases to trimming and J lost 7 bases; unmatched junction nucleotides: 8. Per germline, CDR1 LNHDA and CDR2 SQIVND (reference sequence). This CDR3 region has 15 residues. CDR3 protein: CASSPRDRVFGELFF. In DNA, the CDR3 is TGTGCCAGTAGTCCTCGGGACAGGGTCTTCGGGGAGCTGTTTTTT. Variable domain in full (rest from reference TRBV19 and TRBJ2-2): DGGITQSPKYLFRKEGQNVTLSCEQNLNHDAMYWYRQDPGQGLRLIYYSQIVNDFQKGDIAEGYSVSREKKESFPLTVTSAQKNPTAFYLCASSPRDRVFGELFFGEGSRLTVL.

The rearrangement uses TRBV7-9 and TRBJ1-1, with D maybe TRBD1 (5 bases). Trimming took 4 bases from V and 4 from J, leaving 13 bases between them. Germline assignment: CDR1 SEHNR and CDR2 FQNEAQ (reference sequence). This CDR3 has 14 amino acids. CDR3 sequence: CASSSGISATEAFF. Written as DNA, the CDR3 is TGTGCCAGCAGCTCAGGGATCTCGGCCACTGAAGCTTTCTTT.

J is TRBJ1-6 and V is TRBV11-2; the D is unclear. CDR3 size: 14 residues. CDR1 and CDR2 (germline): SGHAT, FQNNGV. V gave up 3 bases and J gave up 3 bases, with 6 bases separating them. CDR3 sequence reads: CASSFPGYNSPLHF. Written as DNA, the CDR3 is TGTGCCAGCAGCTTCCCCGGCTATAATTCACCCCTCCACTTT.

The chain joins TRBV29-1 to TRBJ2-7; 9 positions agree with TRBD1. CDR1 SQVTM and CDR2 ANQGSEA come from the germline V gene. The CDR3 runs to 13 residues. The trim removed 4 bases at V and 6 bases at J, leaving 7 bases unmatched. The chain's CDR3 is CSVAPGTGFEQYF. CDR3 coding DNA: TGCAGCGTTGCCCCCGGGACAGGGTTCGAGCAGTACTTC.